The 29 T cell receptor beta chains below were found in one sample sequenced in a study of T-cell memory formation after mild COVID-19. TCRdb independently ran MiXCR on the 5' RACE reads; one entry per CDR3 protein. This sample carries around 200,000 distinct CDR3 sequences, roughly 27% of them seen once, and the ten largest clones take about 10%. The sequenced sample consisted of PBMCs or a T cell subset sorted from them (not recorded which). The receptors shown here come from an adult woman who had mild COVID-19 (a few samples of this study predate the infection). Cell type and time point are not known.

This clonotype was detected only a few times. The rearrangement uses TRBV6-2 or TRBV6-3 and TRBJ1-1; the match to TRBD1 covers 7 bases. V was clipped by 0 bases and J by 0 bases; unmatched bases: 10. CDR1 MNHEY and CDR2 SVGEGT come from the germline V gene. The CDR3 has 18 amino acids. CDR3 bases: TGTGCCAGCAGTTACTCGTCACAGGGGATTAGCATGAACACTGAAGCTTTCTTT. Encoded protein: CASSYSSQGISMNTEAFF.

This clonotype has just one count. The chain has TRBV7-8 and TRBJ2-7; D remains unclear. CDR1 is SGHVS, CDR2 FQNEAQ, per germline. V gave up 6 bases and J gave up 5 bases, with 11 bases separating them. The CDR3 spans 12 residues. The chain's CDR3 is CASSSTGHEQYF. In nucleotides, the CDR3 is TGTGCCAGCAGTTCCACGGGCCACGAGCAGTACTTC.

V and J are TRBV24-1 and TRBJ2-1, with a possible D match to TRBD1 (6 bases). CDR3 length equals 14 residues. Germline CDR1 and CDR2: KGHDR and SFDVKD. Between the trimmed V and J ends, which lost 3 bases and 6 bases, there was a span of 11 bases. The CDR3 here is CATSDTRGSNEQFF. In DNA form, the CDR3 reads TGTGCCACCAGTGATACGAGGGGGTCCAATGAGCAGTTCTTC.

J is TRBJ2-1 and V is TRBV5-4, with 9 bases fitting TRBD2. The J segment lost 7 bases and the V segment lost 4 bases, leaving 12 bases of the junction unmatched. The germline V gene has CDR1 SGHNT and CDR2 YYREEE (reference sequence). The CDR3 is made up of 16 amino acids. The CDR3 protein is CASSRKGAGGRNEQFF. CDR3 nucleotide sequence: TGTGCCAGCAGCCGGAAGGGAGCGGGGGGCAGGAATGAGCAGTTCTTC.

The chain couples TRBV7-9 to TRBJ2-1, with 12 bases lining up with TRBD2. V gave up 4 bases and J gave up 2 bases; unmatched junction bases: 6. Germline CDR1 and CDR2: SEHNR and FQNEAQ (reference sequence). The CDR3 is made up of 17 amino acids. The CDR3 DNA reads TGTGCCAGCAGCTCGAGACTAGCGGGAGATCCCTACAATGAGCAGTTCTTC. As protein: CASSSRLAGDPYNEQFF.

This sequence joins TRBV5-1 and TRBJ2-1, with D unresolved. CDR3 size: 17 residues. Trimming removed 0 bases from V and 10 bases from J, with 23 bases in between. The germline V gene has CDR1 SGHRS and CDR2 YFSETQ. The CDR3 loop is CASSLVVPPQLVLEQFF. As DNA, the CDR3 is TGCGCCAGCAGCTTGGTTGTGCCACCCCAGTTGGTTTTAGAGCAGTTCTTC.

This clonotype was counted only a few times. The V call is TRBV30, the J call TRBJ1-1, with a weak D call TRBD1 (6 bases). Trimming left V 3 bases short and J 5 bases short, with 25 bases between. The CDR3 spans 17 residues. From germline, CDR1 is GTSNPN and CDR2 SVGIG (reference sequence). The CDR3 loop reads CAWRIVRSFGGQTEAFF. The CDR3 coding sequence is TGTGCCTGGAGAATCGTGAGGTCCTTCGGGGGGCAAACTGAAGCTTTCTTT.

The rearrangement joins TRBV20-1 to TRBJ2-6, with a possible D match to TRBD1 (6 bases). The length of the CDR3 is 14 residues. Germline values: CDR1 DFQATT, CDR2 SNEGSKA (reference sequence). V was trimmed by 3 bases and J by 4 bases, leaving 10 bases between them. The CDR3 reads CSASTGPGANVLTF. The CDR3 region has the DNA TGCAGTGCTAGTACAGGGCCAGGGGCCAACGTCCTGACTTTC.

Only a few counts were recorded for this clonotype. The chain carries TRBV11-2 and TRBJ2-3; 8 bases fit TRBD2. The CDR3 consists of 16 residues. CDR1 SGHAT and CDR2 FQNNGV come from the germline V gene. V lost 2 bases, J lost 4 bases, and 8 bases stayed unmatched. CDR3 protein: CASSLSAAGVSDTQYF. The DNA of the CDR3 is TGTGCCAGCAGCTTATCAGCAGCGGGAGTCTCAGATACGCAGTATTTT.

CDR3 in DNA: TGTGCCAGCAGCCCGCGAGGACAGTTTGAAGCTTTCTTT. It translates to CASSPRGQFEAFF. The chain recombines TRBV21-1 with TRBJ1-1; TRBD1 is taken as the D call from the table, unchecked against the DNA. TRBV21-1 is listed as a pseudogene. The CDR3 is made up of 13 amino acids.

V gene TRBV6-2 or TRBV6-3 combines with J gene TRBJ2-3; TRBD2 aligns across 9 bases. The CDR3 contains 18 residues. Losses at the gene ends were 0 bases for V and 0 bases for J; bases not matched to a gene: 7. Germline V lookup: CDR1 MNHEY, CDR2 SVGEGT. This chain's CDR3 is CASSYSPGSGGSTDTQYF. The CDR3 nucleotides are TGTGCCAGCAGTTACTCCCCTGGTAGCGGGGGTAGCACAGATACGCAGTATTTT.

The chain combines TRBV20-1 with TRBJ2-7, with 8 bases aligning to TRBD1. Germline CDR1 is DFQATT and CDR2 is SNEGSKA (reference sequence). Trimming cost V 0 bases and J 2 bases; bases outside gene matches: 6. The CDR3 totals 15 residues. CDR3 loop: CSARDPSGGTYEQYF. DNA for the CDR3: TGCAGTGCTAGAGATCCCTCAGGGGGCACCTACGAGCAGTACTTC.

In DNA, the CDR3 is TGTGCCAGCAGACCAGGACTAGCGGGAGGAAGAGATACGCAGTATTTT. Its protein is CASRPGLAGGRDTQYF. V is TRBV28 and J is TRBJ2-3; TRBD2 matches 14 bases. Germline CDR1 MDHEN, CDR2 SYDVKM. This CDR3 spans 16 amino acids. V was pared by 6 bases and J by 5 bases, with 7 bases of the junction left unmatched.

This clonotype was recorded a few times. V is TRBV3-1 and J is TRBJ1-5, with 7 bases aligning to TRBD1. This CDR3 comprises 13 residues. Germline V gene sequence: CDR1 LGHDT, CDR2 YNNKEL (reference sequence). Unmatched junction bases numbered 4, after V lost 4 bases and J lost 7 bases. CDR3 bases: TGTGCCAGCAGCCGAGGGGACAGACAGCCCCAGCATTTT. Amino acid sequence: CASSRGDRQPQHF.

The V gene is TRBV30, the J gene TRBJ1-1; weak D call: TRBD1 (6 bases). CDR1 is GTSNPN, CDR2 SVGIG, per germline (reference sequence). Between the trimmed V and J ends, which lost 5 bases and 1 base, there was a span of 11 bases. The length of the CDR3 is 13 residues. This chain's CDR3 is CAWGQGQNTEAFF. CDR3 bases: TGTGCCTGGGGGCAGGGGCAGAACACTGAAGCTTTCTTT.

This rearrangement joins TRBV21-1 to TRBJ2-7. TRBV21-1 is shown as a pseudogene. CDR3 length: 12 residues. The chain's CDR3 is CASSHQHYEQYF. For the CDR3, the DNA is TGTGCCAGCAGCCATCAGCACTACGAGCAGTACTTC.

This clonotype has more than one count but fewer than ten. The chain links TRBV9 to TRBJ2-3; TRBD2 aligns across 10 bases. Per germline, CDR1 SGDLS and CDR2 YYNGEE. The ends lost 0 bases at V and 3 bases at J; junction bases unmatched: 7. The CDR3 contains 17 residues. The chain's CDR3 is CASSVVAGGFGTDTQYF. The CDR3 DNA follows: TGTGCCAGCAGCGTAGTAGCGGGAGGTTTTGGTACAGATACGCAGTATTTT.

The V and J genes are TRBV7-8 and TRBJ2-1; 11 bases map to TRBD2. This CDR3 is 15 amino acids long. V shed 5 bases and J 5 bases; nucleotides not matched to a gene: 5. The germline V gene has CDR1 SGHVS and CDR2 FQNEAQ. The CDR3 region has the DNA TGTGCCAGCAGCGTTACTAGCGGGAGTCACAATGAGCAGTTCTTC. It translates to CASSVTSGSHNEQFF.

V and J are TRBV7-3 and TRBJ2-1, with D possibly being TRBD1 or TRBD2 (5 bases each). The germline V gene has CDR1 SGHTA and CDR2 FQGTGA. V was clipped by 5 bases and J by 6 bases, with 11 bases between them. The CDR3 consists of 13 residues. The CDR3 is CASSLSGGNEQFF. The DNA for the CDR3 is TGTGCCAGCAGCCTTTCTGGGGGCAATGAGCAGTTCTTC.

The rearrangement joins TRBV7-9 to TRBJ1-2; no clear D. V shed 2 bases and J shed 4 bases, with 8 bases lying between them. CDR1 is SEHNR, CDR2 FQNEAQ, per germline (reference sequence). The CDR3 spans 13 residues. The CDR3 loop reads CASSLTVGYGYTF. CDR3 nucleotides: TGTGCCAGCAGCTTAACAGTCGGCTATGGCTACACCTTC.

This clonotype was counted only a few times. This rearrangement joins TRBV12-3 or TRBV12-4 to TRBJ2-7; 10 bases fit TRBD2. The CDR3 contains 14 residues. Trimming cost V 6 bases and J 5 bases; bases outside gene matches: 7. The CDR3 reads CASRVAGGLNEQYF. CDR3 sequence (DNA): TGTGCCAGCAGGGTAGCGGGAGGACTAAACGAGCAGTACTTC.

The chain carries TRBV30 and TRBJ1-5; 8 positions match TRBD1. The CDR3 is made up of 14 amino acids. Trimming cost V 3 bases and J 6 bases; bases outside gene matches: 7. Germline V lookup: CDR1 GTSNPN, CDR2 SVGIG (reference sequence). The CDR3 nucleotides are TGTGCCTGGAGCGTCGGACAGGGACCTCAGCCCCAGCATTTT. It specifies CAWSVGQGPQPQHF.

This clonotype was detected only a few times. The chain joins TRBV4-2 to TRBJ1-5; D gene uncertain. Germline V gene lookup returns CDR1 LGHNA and CDR2 YNFKEQ. This CDR3 has 18 amino acids. Trimming left V 4 bases short and J 0 bases short, with 19 bases between. This CDR3 is CASSPTPGAMDSNQPQHF. The CDR3 DNA sequence: TGTGCCAGCAGCCCCACCCCCGGCGCAATGGATAGCAATCAGCCCCAGCATTTT.

The sample holds one count of this clonotype. The gene calls are TRBV20-1 and TRBJ1-1; tentatively, D is TRBD1 (6 bases). The germline V gene encodes CDR1 DFQATT and CDR2 SNEGSKA (reference sequence). The CDR3 has 12 residues. The germline V and J ends were trimmed by 4 bases and 6 bases, with 12 bases remaining between them. The CDR3 DNA sequence: TGCAGTGCTACGGGGGGCTGGTCTGAAGCTTTCTTT. Its translation is CSATGGWSEAFF.

The chain has TRBV28 and TRBJ2-7, with 8 nucleotides matching TRBD1. Germline loops: CDR1 MDHEN, CDR2 SYDVKM. The CDR3 length is 17 residues. With 6 bases clipped from V and 2 bases from J, the junction kept 15 bases outside the gene matches. CDR3 loop: CASSPTTTGGFTYEQYF. CDR3 sequence (DNA): TGTGCCAGCAGCCCAACTACCACAGGGGGGTTTACCTACGAGCAGTACTTC.

This clonotype was found many times. The chain employs TRBV12-3 or TRBV12-4 and TRBJ2-7; D not resolved. The ends were cut back, 3 bases at V and 0 bases at J, with 6 bases in the middle. The CDR3 consists of 13 residues. CDR3 bases: TGTGCCAGCAGTTTCAGGAGCTCCTACGAGCAGTACTTC. Amino acids: CASSFRSSYEQYF.

The V call is TRBV16, the J call TRBJ1-2; D may be TRBD1 (5 bases). The ends were cut back, 3 bases at V and 7 bases at J, with 12 bases in the middle. The CDR3 has 13 residues. Germline V gives CDR1 KGHSY, CDR2 FQNENV. The CDR3 nucleotides are TGTGCCAGCAGCCAGGGGCCCTCCGGTGGCTACACCTTC. Encoded protein: CASSQGPSGGYTF. The complete variable domain, with remaining parts taken from reference TRBV16 and TRBJ1-2, reads GEEVAQTPKHLVRGEGQKAKLYCAPIKGHSYVFWYQQVLKNEFKFLISFQNENVFDETGMPKERFSAKCLPNSPCSLEIQATKLEDSAVYFCASSQGPSGGYTFGSGTRLTVV.

This clonotype has only a few counts. The chain couples TRBV7-9 to TRBJ1-1; no clear D gene. V shed 8 bases and J shed 4 bases, with 14 bases lying between them. Germline V gene lookup returns CDR1 SEHNR and CDR2 FQNEAQ (reference sequence). The CDR3 has 13 residues. The CDR3 here is CASGSPGSTEAFF. Written as DNA, the CDR3 is TGTGCCAGCGGATCACCCGGGAGCACTGAAGCTTTCTTT.

This clonotype was counted only a few times. The V call is TRBV6-6, the J call TRBJ1-6, with D tentatively TRBD1 (5 bases). The CDR3 totals 15 residues. Germline V lookup: CDR1 MNHNY, CDR2 SVGAGI (reference sequence). Trimming shortened V by 6 bases and J by 10 bases, and 19 bases separated the two germline ends. The CDR3 here is CASSGTGGTGSPLHF. In DNA, the CDR3 is TGTGCCAGCAGCGGTACCGGGGGGACGGGATCACCCCTCCACTTT.